The 2 T cell receptor beta chains given below trace back to one sample, sequenced in a study of cytomegalovirus exposure and HLA in healthy donors. The PCR used 60 Vbeta and 13 Jbeta primers. The data were produced by immunoSEQ multiplex PCR, yet TCRdb's version contains in-frame clones alone and is incomplete. Of under 150,000 clones listed, 81% are singletons. The sequencing sample was made of PBMCs. The receptors were sampled from a woman between 40 and 55 years old in good health and CMV-seropositive.

This chain uses TRBV6-5 with TRBJ2-7, with D tentatively TRBD2 (5 bases). The CDR3 has 12 residues. V gave up 6 bases and J gave up 6 bases, with 12 bases separating them. Per germline, CDR1 MNHEY and CDR2 SVGAGI. The DNA for the CDR3 is TGTGCCAGCAGAGAGGGCGGCGGCGAGCAGTACTTC. Translating gives CASREGGGEQYF.

J is TRBJ2-1 and V is TRBV28; 7 bases agree with TRBD2. This CDR3 region has 15 residues. Germline trimming cut 5 bases from V and 8 bases from J; bases unmatched to any gene: 12. Germline V gene lookup returns CDR1 MDHEN and CDR2 SYDVKM. The CDR3 loop reads CASSLGGGAVHEQFF. In DNA form, the CDR3 reads TGTGCCAGCAGTCTCGGGGGAGGGGCGGTCCATGAGCAGTTCTTC.